Following are 28 T cell receptor beta chains from one sample sequenced in a study of blood T cells in healthy people across ages. A second about 7 to 12 cycle PCR used barcoded and J-beta primers. TCRdb redid the calling of the 5' RACE reads with MiXCR, one entry per CDR3 protein. The sample holds 1.2 million to 1.5 million distinct CDR3 sequences, roughly 60% seen once. The sequencing input was blood. The receptors come from a young man in good health.

The chain couples TRBV5-5 to TRBJ1-1; possibly TRBD1 for D (5 bases). The CDR3 covers 13 residues. V lost 6 bases to trimming and J lost 7 bases, with 16 bases between them. Germline V gene data show CDR1 as SGHKS and CDR2 as YYEKEE (reference sequence). Here the CDR3 DNA reads TGTGCCAGCACCGAAATCTGGGGGAGTGAAGCTTTCTTT. Translation gives CASTEIWGSEAFF.

The rearrangement joins TRBV20-1 to TRBJ2-7; D is possibly TRBD2 (5 bases). This CDR3 contains 17 residues. Trimming stripped 0 bases from V and 2 bases from J, with 20 bases between. CDR1 is DFQATT and CDR2 is SNEGSKA in the germline V gene (reference sequence). The CDR3: CSARDRSSASRPYEQYF. In DNA, the CDR3 is TGCAGTGCTAGAGATCGATCCTCGGCTAGCCGACCCTACGAGCAGTACTTC.

There are a few counts of this clonotype. The genes are TRBV13 and TRBJ2-7; 10 nucleotides match TRBD2. There are 16 residues in the CDR3. The J segment lost 3 bases and the V segment lost 3 bases, leaving 8 bases of the junction unmatched. Germline V gives CDR1 PRHDT, CDR2 FYEKMQ (reference sequence). The CDR3 nucleotides are TGTGCCAGCAGCTTCTCGAAGCGGGGGGGCCTCTACGAGCAGTACTTC. Translated: CASSFSKRGGLYEQYF.

The genes are TRBV6-5 and TRBJ1-1; the D is unclear. V was shortened by 8 bases and J by 6 bases, with 19 bases between the two germline ends. This CDR3 region has 14 residues. The germline gives CDR1 MNHEY, CDR2 SVGAGI. CDR3 nucleotides: TGTGCCAGCGGGTGGACCGGGGAGGGCGCTGAAGCTTTCTTT. It codes for CASGWTGEGAEAFF.

The chain uses TRBV3-1 and TRBJ2-3; D remains unclear. Germline loops: CDR1 LGHDT, CDR2 YNNKEL (reference sequence). The CDR3 consists of 13 residues. V was trimmed by 6 bases and J by 3 bases, leaving 10 bases between them. The CDR3 DNA follows: TGTGCCAGCAGTGCCGATTTTACAGATACGCAGTATTTT. Protein product: CASSADFTDTQYF.

This clonotype was found once. V usage is TRBV6-1 and J usage is TRBJ2-1, with 12 bases lining up with TRBD2. This CDR3 contains 17 residues. Losses at the gene ends were 8 bases for V and 9 bases for J; bases not matched to a gene: 17. CDR1 and CDR2 from the germline V gene are MNHNS and SASEGT. The CDR3 loop reads CASLMLAGGPIGGEQFF. The CDR3 nucleotides are TGTGCCAGCCTGATGCTAGCGGGAGGGCCCATAGGGGGTGAGCAGTTCTTC.

This clonotype appeared a few times. This chain uses TRBV4-2 with TRBJ2-7; D gene ambiguous. CDR1 and CDR2 (germline): LGHNA, YNFKEQ. This CDR3 region has 13 residues. Between the trimmed V and J ends, which lost 7 bases and 1 base, there was a span of 11 bases. The CDR3 bases are TGTGCCAGCACCTCAGACGGTTCCTACGAGCAGTACTTC. Translation: CASTSDGSYEQYF.

The chain uses TRBV20-1 and TRBJ2-5; 9 nucleotides agree with TRBD2. The J call is in doubt because the DNA end fits TRBJ2-7 better. The CDR3 has 14 amino acids. Per germline, CDR1 DFQATT and CDR2 SNEGSKA (reference sequence). The CDR3 spells CSASPSGVVHEQYF. The DNA for the CDR3 is TGCAGTGCATCACCTAGCGGGGTCGTCCACGAGCAGTACTTC.

The table lists this clonotype with many counts. Here the CDR3 DNA reads TGTGCCAGCAGCTTGGCTCATTCGTCGGTCCACGAGCAGTACTTC. Protein product: CASSLAHSSVHEQYF. The chain uses TRBV5-5 and TRBJ2-7; D uncertain. This CDR3 spans 15 amino acids. V lost 0 bases, J lost 5 bases, and 15 bases lay in between. CDR1 SGHKS and CDR2 YYEKEE come from the germline V gene (reference sequence).

The chain couples TRBV6-1 to TRBJ2-3; D possibly corresponds to TRBD1 (5 bases). This CDR3 is 16 amino acids long. V was pared by 1 base and J by 10 bases, with 21 bases between. The germline V gene encodes CDR1 MNHNS and CDR2 SASEGT. CDR3 DNA: TGTGCCAGCAGTGAAGACGGGCAGGGCCCCAGTATAGCGCAGTATTTT. The encoded protein is CASSEDGQGPSIAQYF.

The J gene is TRBJ2-7, the V gene TRBV24-1, with D possibly being TRBD2 (5 bases). Germline V CDR1 and CDR2: KGHDR, SFDVKD. V was trimmed by 9 bases and J by 0 bases, leaving 23 bases between them. The CDR3 length is 17 residues. CDR3 sequence: CATGRLRLEDLSYEQYF. Here the CDR3 DNA reads TGTGCCACCGGGCGGTTAAGGTTGGAGGACCTCTCCTACGAGCAGTACTTC.

This chain links TRBV12-3 or TRBV12-4 with TRBJ1-1; 7 bases are a match to TRBD1. The CDR3 covers 15 residues. V shed 7 bases, J shed 7 bases, and the junction held 15 bases outside the gene matches. DNA of the CDR3: TGTGCCAGCACCCCAAGCCCCGGGACAGTAATTGAAGCTTTCTTT. This sequence encodes CASTPSPGTVIEAFF.

A few counts support this clonotype. The chain links TRBV21-1 to TRBJ2-3; the table names TRBD1, a call not compared with the DNA. TRBV21-1 is listed as a pseudogene. This CDR3 contains 14 residues. The CDR3 sequence: CASSTRTGPDTQYF. DNA of the CDR3: TGTGCCAGCAGCACGAGAACGGGACCAGATACGCAGTATTTT.

The chain recombines TRBV18 with TRBJ2-7; 8 nucleotides agree with TRBD2. After removal of 9 bases from V and 0 bases from J, the junction contained 7 bases not matched to a gene. Germline CDR1 reads KGHSH; CDR2 reads LQKENI. CDR3 size: 14 residues. The CDR3 nucleotides read TGTGCCAGTACACTAGCGGAAAGCTCCTACGAGCAGTACTTC. Its protein is CASTLAESSYEQYF.

This clonotype was counted between two and nine times. V gene TRBV6-1 combines with J gene TRBJ2-1, with TRBD1 matching 9 bases. CDR3 length equals 15 residues. V shed 2 bases and J 3 bases; nucleotides not matched to a gene: 2. Germline V gene sequence: CDR1 MNHNS, CDR2 SASEGT. CDR3 protein: CASSEWDRVYNEQFF. Written as DNA, the CDR3 is TGTGCCAGCAGTGAATGGGACAGGGTCTACAATGAGCAGTTCTTC.

The chain carries TRBV27 and TRBJ2-5; D may match TRBD1 or TRBD2 (6 bases each). This CDR3 region has 13 residues. Germline-derived CDR1 and CDR2 are MNHEY and SMNVEV (reference sequence). V gave up 6 bases and J gave up 11 bases, with 19 bases separating them. The CDR3 DNA is TGTGCCAGCAGCCCTCAGGGGAGGTGGGAGCAGTACTTC. It translates to CASSPQGRWEQYF.

The genes are TRBV9 and TRBJ2-1; D might be TRBD1 (5 bases). Trimming cost V 0 bases and J 7 bases, with 14 bases left between them. Germline V gene data show CDR1 as SGDLS and CDR2 as YYNGEE. This CDR3 spans 15 amino acids. CDR3 sequence (DNA): TGTGCCAGCAGCGTAGGAAGGGGCGCGTTGAATGAGCAGTTCTTC. It is translated as CASSVGRGALNEQFF.

There are a few counts of this clonotype. The V and J genes are TRBV6-1 and TRBJ2-3; TRBD2 is a possible D gene (7 bases). Per germline, CDR1 MNHNS and CDR2 SASEGT. CDR3 length equals 14 residues. V dropped 6 bases and J dropped 8 bases, with 18 bases sitting between them. The CDR3 DNA sequence: TGTGCCAGCAGGAGGGGGACTACCTCTTTTACGCAGTATTTT. Its protein product is CASRRGTTSFTQYF.

The V and J genes are TRBV24-1 and TRBJ2-1; TRBD1 might be the D (6 bases). V lost 2 bases and J lost 0, with 13 bases in between. CDR3 length equals 17 residues. Germline V CDR1 and CDR2: KGHDR, SFDVKD. The CDR3 DNA follows: TGTGCCACCAGTGATTCGAAGGGGGTCAGCTCCTACAATGAGCAGTTCTTC. Amino acids: CATSDSKGVSSYNEQFF.

This clonotype appeared a few times. The chain recombines TRBV29-1 with TRBJ1-2; the match to TRBD1 covers 7 bases. The V segment lost 1 base and the J segment 6 bases; nucleotides outside the gene matches: 2. Germline lookup yields CDR1 SQVTM and CDR2 ANQGSEA. This CDR3 spans 12 amino acids. Here the CDR3 DNA reads TGCAGCGTTGAAGGCAGGGGGAATGGCTACACCTTC. Its translation is CSVEGRGNGYTF.

The gene calls are TRBV20-1 and TRBJ2-1, with a tentative D call TRBD2 (5 bases). V was cut by 0 bases and J by 2 bases, with 17 bases left in between. CDR1 and CDR2 (germline): DFQATT, SNEGSKA (reference sequence). CDR3 size: 17 residues. In DNA form, the CDR3 reads TGCAGTGCTAGAGATCAAGCTAGCCATACACCCTACAATGAGCAGTTCTTC. Protein sequence: CSARDQASHTPYNEQFF.

The J gene is TRBJ2-1, the V gene TRBV2; unclear D gene. The ends were cut back, 3 bases at V and 2 bases at J, with 11 bases in the middle. This CDR3 comprises 15 residues. The V gene's germline CDR1 is SNHLY and CDR2 FYNNEI. CDR3 nucleotide sequence: TGTGCCAGCAGTGAGGCTGCGACGACCTACAATGAGCAGTTCTTC. Protein sequence: CASSEAATTYNEQFF.

This clonotype is a singleton in its sample. CDR3 amino acids: CASSTGTSGGRGYF. Here the CDR3 DNA reads TGTGCCAGTAGTACCGGGACTAGCGGGGGGCGAGGGTACTTC. The rearrangement links TRBV19 to TRBJ2-4; 15 bases are shared with TRBD2. The CDR3 runs to 14 residues. Germline CDR1 and CDR2: LNHDA and SQIVND (reference sequence). Unmatched junction bases numbered 7, after V lost 4 bases and J lost 15 bases.

The V gene is TRBV4-1, the J gene TRBJ2-7, with TRBD2 matching over 7 bases. The CDR3 covers 16 residues. Per the germline V gene, CDR1 is MGHRA and CDR2 is YSYEKL. V gave up 3 bases and J gave up 0 bases; unmatched junction bases: 8. The CDR3 loop is CASSQRVASGSYEQYF. CDR3 DNA: TGCGCCAGCAGCCAGCGGGTGGCTAGCGGCTCCTACGAGCAGTACTTC.

This rearrangement joins TRBV6-5 to TRBJ2-1; TRBD1 agrees at 7 bases. Losses at the gene ends were 7 bases for V and 5 bases for J; bases not matched to a gene: 5. The germline V gene has CDR1 MNHEY and CDR2 SVGAGI. The CDR3 consists of 13 residues. The CDR3 loop reads CASTGQTDNEQFF. The CDR3 coding sequence is TGTGCCAGCACGGGACAGACCGACAATGAGCAGTTCTTC.

The rearrangement joins TRBV6-1 to TRBJ2-3, with TRBD1 as a possible D gene (5 bases). V lost 3 bases and J lost 1, with 11 bases in between. This CDR3 has 15 residues. Germline CDR1 is MNHNS and CDR2 is SASEGT. The CDR3 DNA follows: TGTGCCAGCAGTGACCCGGCCAGGGGCACAGATACGCAGTATTTT. Protein: CASSDPARGTDTQYF.

The CDR3: CASSHLRRTDTQYF. DNA for the CDR3: TGCGCCAGCAGCCACCTCCGGCGGACAGATACGCAGTATTTT. The chain recombines TRBV4-1 with TRBJ2-3, with no clear D. The V gene's germline CDR1 is MGHRA and CDR2 YSYEKL. The CDR3 is made up of 14 amino acids. V lost 3 bases, J lost 3 bases, and 10 bases lay in between.

The chain uses TRBV6-6 and TRBJ1-2; D remains ambiguous. The CDR3 spans 13 residues. Trimming shortened V by 8 bases and J by 5 bases, and 15 bases separated the two germline ends. Germline lookup yields CDR1 MNHNY and CDR2 SVGAGI (reference sequence). The DNA of the CDR3 is TGTGCCAGCTTGGGTGTGCAGAAGTATGGCTACACCTTC. Its translation is CASLGVQKYGYTF.